The 13 T cell receptor beta chains below come from one sample, sequenced in a study of cytomegalovirus exposure and HLA in healthy donors. PCR involved 60 Vbeta and 13 Jbeta primers. Clones were sequenced by immunoSEQ multiplex PCR, and TCRdb holds only the in-frame ones, with some missing. The data hold under 150,000 clones, with 80% to 85% observed a single time. Material for sequencing was PBMCs. Receptors were obtained from a male donor in good health and CMV-seronegative.

The rearrangement joins TRBV18 to TRBJ1-2; 7 bases fit TRBD1. CDR1 is KGHSH, CDR2 LQKENI, per germline. The J segment lost 3 bases and the V segment lost 1 base, leaving 11 bases of the junction unmatched. The CDR3 is made up of 17 amino acids. CDR3 nucleotide sequence: TGTGCCAGCTCACCACTATTGACAGGGCCGGGGGACTATGGCTACACCTTC. Protein sequence: CASSPLLTGPGDYGYTF. The full variable domain, with the rest looked up from reference TRBV18 and TRBJ1-2, is NAGVMQNPRHLVRRRGQEARLRCSPMKGHSHVYWYRQLPEEGLKFMVYLQKENIIDESGMPKERFSAEFPKEGPSILRIQQVVRGDSAAYFCASSPLLTGPGDYGYTFGSGTRLTVV.

This clone was found a few times. The chain joins TRBV9 to TRBJ2-2; 7 nucleotides match TRBD2. Germline CDR1 SGDLS, CDR2 YYNGEE. V trimming: 3 bases; J trimming: 2 bases; junction bases outside the gene matches: 7. The CDR3 extends over 16 amino acids. The CDR3 nucleotides are TGTGCCAGCAGCGGAGCGGGGATAGATAACACCGGGGAGCTGTTTTTT. Translated, it gives CASSGAGIDNTGELFF.

The chain carries TRBV30 and TRBJ2-5; D not resolved. V lost 1 base, J lost 4 bases, and 4 bases lay in between. This CDR3 region has 11 residues. Germline loops: CDR1 GTSNPN, CDR2 SVGIG (reference sequence). Here the CDR3 reads CAWSARETQYF. As DNA, the CDR3 is TGTGCCTGGAGTGCCAGAGAGACCCAGTACTTC.

The chain uses TRBV5-3 and TRBJ2-6; 8 bases are a match to TRBD1. TRBV5-3 is an open reading frame whose function is uncertain. The CDR3 has 20 amino acids. J was trimmed by 2 bases and V by 3 bases; bases with no gene match: 16. The CDR3 sequence is CARSSCRGRNIRAGANVLTF. DNA for the CDR3: TGTGCCAGAAGCTCCTGCAGGGGGCGCAATATCAGGGCTGGGGCCAACGTCCTGACTTTC.

The genes are TRBV5-1 and TRBJ2-5; 13 bases map to TRBD2. V shed 4 bases and J 2 bases; nucleotides not matched to a gene: 2. Germline assignment: CDR1 SGHRS and CDR2 YFSETQ. The CDR3 is made up of 15 amino acids. The CDR3 here is CASSRLAGGQETQYF. CDR3 DNA sequence: TGCGCCAGCAGCCGACTAGCGGGAGGACAAGAGACCCAGTACTTC.

V usage is TRBV5-4 and J usage is TRBJ2-1; 8 nucleotides align to TRBD2. The trim removed 2 bases at V and 3 bases at J, leaving 4 bases unmatched. In germline, CDR1 is SGHNT, CDR2 YYREEE (reference sequence). The CDR3 consists of 15 residues. The CDR3 spells CASSFGAGGYNEQFF. CDR3 nucleotide sequence: TGTGCCAGCAGCTTTGGGGCGGGAGGCTACAATGAGCAGTTCTTC.

The chain uses TRBV5-8 and TRBJ2-7, with TRBD1 as a possible D gene (6 bases). V was clipped by 3 bases and J by 2 bases, with 9 bases between them. In germline, CDR1 is SGHTS, CDR2 YDEGEE. This CDR3 spans 13 amino acids. CDR3: CASSSWTAYEQYF. The DNA of the CDR3 is TGTGCCAGCAGCTCGTGGACAGCCTACGAGCAGTACTTC.

The chain uses TRBV30 and TRBJ1-2; 8 bases align to TRBD1. The CDR3 contains 12 residues. Germline CDR1 GTSNPN, CDR2 SVGIG (reference sequence). The CDR3 is CAAGRGRDGYTF. For the CDR3, the DNA is TGTGCTGCGGGCAGGGGGCGAGATGGCTACACCTTC.

In its sample, this clone was seen a few times. The rearrangement joins TRBV27 to TRBJ2-6, with a weak D call TRBD2 (7 bases). The CDR3 length is 15 residues. Trimming removed 6 bases at V and 4 bases at J, with 13 bases between. Germline CDR1 is MNHEY and CDR2 is SMNVEV (reference sequence). The CDR3 protein is CASRGGGSGANVLTF. CDR3 nucleotide sequence: TGTGCCAGCAGGGGCGGGGGCTCCGGGGCCAACGTCCTGACTTTC.

This rearrangement joins TRBV5-4 to TRBJ2-1; 9 bases match TRBD2. The trim removed 4 bases at V and 5 bases at J, leaving 10 bases unmatched. Germline values: CDR1 SGHNT, CDR2 YYREEE (reference sequence). CDR3 size: 16 residues. The chain's CDR3 is CASSGRTSESNNEQFF. The DNA for the CDR3 is TGTGCCAGCAGCGGACGGACTAGCGAGTCAAACAATGAGCAGTTCTTC.

The chain links TRBV5-6 to TRBJ1-5; tentatively, D is TRBD1 (6 bases). This CDR3 is built from 14 residues. Trimming shortened V by 2 bases and J by 12 bases, and 18 bases separated the two germline ends. Germline V gene data show CDR1 as SGHDT and CDR2 as YYEEEE. The chain's CDR3 is CASSLGQRATVQHF. The CDR3 nucleotides are TGTGCCAGCAGCTTAGGACAGCGAGCCACTGTCCAGCATTTT.

For the CDR3, the DNA is TGTGCCAGCAGCCCAGGGGTGGGGGACACTGAAGCTTTCTTT. Translation gives CASSPGVGDTEAFF. The chain employs TRBV13 and TRBJ1-1, with D possibly TRBD1 on 6 matching bases. V dropped 5 bases and J dropped 3 bases, with 13 bases sitting between them. The CDR3 has 14 amino acids. Germline-derived CDR1 and CDR2 are PRHDT and FYEKMQ (reference sequence).

The chain uses TRBV5-1 and TRBJ2-1, with 12 bases fitting TRBD2. Germline CDR1 SGHRS, CDR2 YFSETQ. The CDR3 contains 13 residues. Trimming cost V 5 bases and J 10 bases; bases outside gene matches: 4. The CDR3 DNA sequence: TGCGCCAGCAGAGCTAGCGGGAGGGACGAGCAGTTCTTC. This translates into CASRASGRDEQFF.